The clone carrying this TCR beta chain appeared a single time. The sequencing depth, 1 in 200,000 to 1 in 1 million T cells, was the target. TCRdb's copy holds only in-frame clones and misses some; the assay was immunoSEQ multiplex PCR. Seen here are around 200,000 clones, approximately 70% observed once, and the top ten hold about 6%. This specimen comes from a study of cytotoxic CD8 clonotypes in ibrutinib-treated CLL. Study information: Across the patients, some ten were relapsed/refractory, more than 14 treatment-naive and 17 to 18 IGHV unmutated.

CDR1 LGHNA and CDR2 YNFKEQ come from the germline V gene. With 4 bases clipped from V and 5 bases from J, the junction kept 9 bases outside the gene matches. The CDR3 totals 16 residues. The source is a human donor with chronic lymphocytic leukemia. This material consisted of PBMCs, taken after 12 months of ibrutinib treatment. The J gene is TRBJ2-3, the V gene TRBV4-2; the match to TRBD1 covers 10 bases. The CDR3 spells CASSPTEDRGLDTQYF. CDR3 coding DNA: TGTGCCAGCAGCCCCACAGAGGACAGGGGGTTAGATACGCAGTATTTT.